Below, one T cell receptor beta chain is given with its context. Only a few counts were recorded for this clonotype. Its antigen target is currently unknown. The record has no base qualities; no much larger clone is one base away. Library preparation was by RT-PCR. Instrument used: NextSeq 550. The public reads were reprocessed in TCRdb via fastp at Q25 and MiXCR, keeping in-frame beta chains. One record per CDR3 amino acid sequence lists the most common genes and DNA. This sample holds hundreds of thousands of distinct CDR3 sequences; 15% to 20% were observed only once. The ten most abundant clones make up 6% to 8% of the sample. The germline V gene provides CDR1 KGHSH and CDR2 LQKENI. V is reduced by 0 bases and J by 1 base, leaving a spacing of 4 bases between them. Reading from cysteine to phenylalanine, the CDR3 counts 15 amino acids. Only the CDR3 portion is preserved as DNA: 45 bases, with reading frame beginning at the first base.

These data come from a study of patients and donors after allogeneic stem cell transplantation (dated by TCRdb to the early 2020s). Sequencing was done on a sample of blood, either unsorted or a sorted T cell fraction (not recorded which). The TCR was taken from a human donor who was either an allogeneic HSCT recipient or a stem cell or donor lymphocyte infusion donor (not recorded which). It is not recorded whose cells these are; they may come from a transplant donor. The rearrangement combines TRBV18 with TRBJ2-6, with no reliable assignment of the D segment. The DNA sequence reads TGTGCCAGCTCACCACCGGCGTCTGGGGCCAACGTCCTGACTTTC. This encodes CASSPPASGANVLTF.